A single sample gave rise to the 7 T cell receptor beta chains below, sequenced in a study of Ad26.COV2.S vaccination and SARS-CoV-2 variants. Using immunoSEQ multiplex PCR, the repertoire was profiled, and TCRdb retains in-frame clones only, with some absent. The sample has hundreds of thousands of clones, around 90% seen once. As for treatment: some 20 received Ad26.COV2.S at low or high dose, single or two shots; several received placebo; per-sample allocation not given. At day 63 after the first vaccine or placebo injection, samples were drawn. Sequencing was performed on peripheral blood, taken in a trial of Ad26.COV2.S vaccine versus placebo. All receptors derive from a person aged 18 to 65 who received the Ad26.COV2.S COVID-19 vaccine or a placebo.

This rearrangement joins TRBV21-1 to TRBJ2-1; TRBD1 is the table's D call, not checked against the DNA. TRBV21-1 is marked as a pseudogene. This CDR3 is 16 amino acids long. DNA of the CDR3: TGTGCCAGCAGCAAAGTATCTGGGCCCGGCTACAATGAGCAGTTCTTC. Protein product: CASSKVSGPGYNEQFF.

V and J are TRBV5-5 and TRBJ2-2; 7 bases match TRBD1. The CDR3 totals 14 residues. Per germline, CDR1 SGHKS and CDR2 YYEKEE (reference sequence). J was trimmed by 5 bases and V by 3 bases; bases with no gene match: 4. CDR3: CASSWGQSTGELFF. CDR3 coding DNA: TGTGCCAGCAGCTGGGGACAGTCGACCGGGGAGCTGTTTTTT.

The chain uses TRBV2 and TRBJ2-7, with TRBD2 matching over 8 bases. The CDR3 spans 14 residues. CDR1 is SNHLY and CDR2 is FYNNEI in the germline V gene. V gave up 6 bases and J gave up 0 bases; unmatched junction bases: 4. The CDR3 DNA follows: TGTGCCAGCAGCGATAGCGGGAACTCCTACGAGCAGTACTTC. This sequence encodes CASSDSGNSYEQYF.

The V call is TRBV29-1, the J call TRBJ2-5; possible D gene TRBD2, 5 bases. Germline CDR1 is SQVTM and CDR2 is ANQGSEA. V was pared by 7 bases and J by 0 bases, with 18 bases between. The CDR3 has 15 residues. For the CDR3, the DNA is TGCAGCGCCGCAGAGGGAAGCACTTACCAAGAGACCCAGTACTTC. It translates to CSAAEGSTYQETQYF.

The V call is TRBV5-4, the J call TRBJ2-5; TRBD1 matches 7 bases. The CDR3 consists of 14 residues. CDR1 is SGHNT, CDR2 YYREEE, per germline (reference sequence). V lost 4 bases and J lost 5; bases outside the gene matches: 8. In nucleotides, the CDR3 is TGTGCCAGCAGCGCCCAAGGGGGCGGGGAGACCCAGTACTTC. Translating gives CASSAQGGGETQYF.

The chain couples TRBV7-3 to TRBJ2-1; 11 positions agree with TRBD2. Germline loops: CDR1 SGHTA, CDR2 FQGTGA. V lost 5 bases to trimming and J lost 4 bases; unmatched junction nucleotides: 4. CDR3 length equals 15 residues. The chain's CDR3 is CASSLGTSGYNEQFF. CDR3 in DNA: TGTGCCAGCAGCCTCGGGACTAGCGGATACAATGAGCAGTTCTTC.

Written as DNA, the CDR3 is TGTGCCAGCAGGGAAGGCCGGGACAGGGGGCGGGAGCAGTTCTTC. It yields the protein CASREGRDRGREQFF. The chain employs TRBV25-1 and TRBJ2-1; 12 bases line up with TRBD1. V lost 6 bases and J lost 10; bases outside the gene matches: 10. CDR3 length equals 15 residues. The germline gives CDR1 MGHDK, CDR2 SYGVNS.